This record looks at one TCR beta chain sequence and its context. The data derive from a study of blood T cell repertoires in COVID-19. The repertoire was sequenced with immunoSEQ multiplex PCR; TCRdb's copy has only in-frame clones and lacks some. The table has approximately 17,000 clones, roughly 88% seen once. Trimming removed 8 bases from V and 2 bases from J, with 12 bases in between. The CDR3 has 14 amino acids. Germline values: CDR1 MDHEN, CDR2 SYDVKM. The chain employs TRBV28 and TRBJ1-4; D remains ambiguous. The sequence derives from a woman in her twenties or thirties who had recovered from COVID-19. Sequencing input: PBMCs or T cells enriched from blood (not recorded which). This CDR3 is CASLREGTNEKLFF. For the CDR3, the DNA is TGTGCCAGCTTGCGGGAAGGGACTAATGAAAAACTGTTTTTT.